The present entry profiles one T cell receptor beta chain with its context. The antigen remains unidentified. This entry comes from a study of T cells in Graves' hyperthyroidism and ophthalmopathy. Amplified TCR beta CDR3 regions derived from RNA transcripts. The HTBI set primed first-round TCR CDR3 RT-PCR. TCRdb reanalysed the multiplex PCR reads using MiXCR and keeps one entry per CDR3 protein. The sample shows about 520,000 distinct CDR3 sequences, approximately 24% of them seen only once. The study's findings and limits: Most clonotypes that expanded in the thyroid above 0.001 also showed up in blood.

The V end lost 1 base, the J end lost 0 bases, and 12 bases lay between the germline ends. There are 16 residues in the CDR3. V is TRBV12-3 or TRBV12-4 and J is TRBJ1-1; weak D call: TRBD1 (5 bases). Material for sequencing was blood. This sequence was found in a woman aged 30 to 39 with Graves' ophthalmopathy. CDR3 region: CASSLDSGGLNTEAFF. The CDR3 coding sequence is TGTGCCAGCAGTTTAGACAGTGGGGGACTGAACACTGAAGCTTTCTTT.